The 27 T cell receptor beta chains given below trace back to one sample, sequenced in a study of blood T cell repertoires in COVID-19. Measured with immunoSEQ multiplex PCR; TCRdb has only the in-frame clones, and not every one. The sample lists about 280,000 clones; roughly 85% were seen once. What was sequenced was PBMCs or T cells enriched from blood (not recorded which). The origin of the receptors is a woman between 40 and 55 years old who had recovered from COVID-19.

The V and J genes are TRBV19 and TRBJ1-5; TRBD1 is a possible D gene (6 bases). CDR1 and CDR2 from the germline V gene are LNHDA and SQIVND (reference sequence). CDR3 length: 16 residues. The V and J ends lost 4 bases and 3 bases respectively, with 16 bases between them. The CDR3 DNA reads TGTGCCAGTAGTACCTCCCGGACAGCCCTCAATCAGCCCCAGCATTTT. Protein: CASSTSRTALNQPQHF.

J is TRBJ2-1 and V is TRBV24-1; D remains unclear. The germline V gene has CDR1 KGHDR and CDR2 SFDVKD. Trimming took off 4 bases at V and 12 bases at J, with 18 bases between the two ends. The CDR3 is 14 amino acids. The CDR3 spells CATSDPGSTGMQFF. The CDR3 region has the DNA TGTGCCACCAGTGACCCTGGCTCGACGGGTATGCAGTTCTTC.

The chain joins TRBV7-9 to TRBJ2-5; 11 bases agree with TRBD1. With 5 bases clipped from V and 7 bases from J, the junction kept 6 bases outside the gene matches. This CDR3 spans 14 amino acids. The germline V gene encodes CDR1 SEHNR and CDR2 FQNEAQ (reference sequence). The CDR3, as DNA: TGTGCCAGCAGCGCCGGGACAGGGGGGACGACCCAGTACTTC. It yields the protein CASSAGTGGTTQYF. Looking up the rest from reference TRBV7-9 and TRBJ2-5 gives the full variable domain: DTGVSQNPRHKITKRGQNVTFRCDPISEHNRLYWYRQTLGQGPEFLTYFQNEAQLEKSRLLSDRFSAERPKGSFSTLEIQRTEQGDSAMYLCASSAGTGGTTQYFGPGTRLLVL.

The rearrangement uses TRBV29-1 and TRBJ2-7, with D maybe TRBD1 (6 bases). The germline V gene has CDR1 SQVTM and CDR2 ANQGSEA. The V and J ends lost 7 bases and 7 bases respectively, with 20 bases between them. The CDR3 totals 13 residues. CDR3 nucleotide sequence: TGCAGCGCACAGGGCACAGGTCTCCTGGAGCAGTACTTC. Translation gives CSAQGTGLLEQYF.

The rearrangement uses TRBV7-9 and TRBJ1-1, with D perhaps TRBD1 (6 bases). In germline, CDR1 is SEHNR, CDR2 FQNEAQ (reference sequence). V gave up 5 bases and J gave up 4 bases, with 20 bases separating them. This CDR3 is 16 amino acids long. As DNA, the CDR3 is TGTGCCAGCAGCCCAACGGGAGGGGGTGGGTCCACTGAAGCTTTCTTT. Its translation: CASSPTGGGGSTEAFF.

CDR3: CASSLIASQRGYTF. CDR3 bases: TGTGCCAGCAGTTTGATCGCATCCCAGCGGGGCTACACCTTC. This chain joins TRBV28 and TRBJ1-2; D not resolved. The CDR3 sequence is 14 residues long. Trimming took off 3 bases at V and 8 bases at J, with 16 bases between the two ends. Germline V gene lookup returns CDR1 MDHEN and CDR2 SYDVKM.

This clone was observed at least ten times. The chain combines TRBV25-1 with TRBJ2-2, with a tentative D call TRBD2 (5 bases). CDR1 is MGHDK and CDR2 is SYGVNS in the germline V gene. The V and J ends lost 3 bases and 3 bases respectively, with 5 bases between them. The CDR3 is 13 residues long. The CDR3 DNA follows: TGTGCCAGCAGTGAGGACTACACCGGGGAGCTGTTTTTT. Its protein product is CASSEDYTGELFF.

This chain joins TRBV3-1 (or the pseudogene TRBV3-2) and TRBJ1-5, with 7 bases matching TRBD1. Trimming removed 4 bases from V and 9 bases from J; junction bases left unmatched: 12. This CDR3 is 15 amino acids long. Germline CDR1 LGHDT, CDR2 YNNKEL (reference sequence). This CDR3 is CASSPTGQASRPQHF. Here the CDR3 DNA reads TGTGCCAGCAGCCCCACCGGACAGGCATCTCGGCCCCAGCATTTT.

The V and J genes are TRBV6-6 and TRBJ2-3; 8 bases align to TRBD1. The junction had 3 bases not matched to a gene; V was cut back by 6 bases and J by 1 base. CDR3 length: 14 residues. The germline CDR1 and CDR2 sequences are MNHNY and SVGAGI (reference sequence). DNA for the CDR3: TGTGCCAGCAGCGGACAGGGAGGCACAGATACGCAGTATTTT. This encodes CASSGQGGTDTQYF.

The J gene is TRBJ2-1, the V gene TRBV18; 8 nucleotides agree with TRBD2. The CDR3 contains 17 residues. Germline V gene data show CDR1 as KGHSH and CDR2 as LQKENI. The ends lost 3 bases at V and 1 base at J; junction bases unmatched: 8. The DNA of the CDR3 is TGTGCCAGCTCACCGGGGAGCGGGAGTGGGTCCTACAATGAGCAGTTCTTC. Residues: CASSPGSGSGSYNEQFF.

V is TRBV29-1 and J is TRBJ1-4; 7 positions match TRBD1. In germline, CDR1 is SQVTM, CDR2 ANQGSEA. There are 15 residues in the CDR3. With V trimmed by 4 bases and J by 2 bases, 7 bases remained unmatched. The CDR3 loop is CSVAPDRATNEKLFF. The CDR3 bases are TGCAGCGTTGCCCCCGACAGGGCTACTAATGAAAAACTGTTTTTT.

The chain combines TRBV25-1 with TRBJ1-2; tentatively, D is TRBD1 (5 bases). The V end lost 1 base, the J end lost 4 bases, and 16 bases lay between the germline ends. The germline V gene encodes CDR1 MGHDK and CDR2 SYGVNS. The CDR3 loop spans 16 amino acids. CDR3 in DNA: TGTGCCAGCAGTGAATTTGGGGGAGGGATCTCCTATGGCTACACCTTC. Amino acid sequence: CASSEFGGGISYGYTF.

This sequence joins TRBV6-2 or TRBV6-3 and TRBJ1-5; D ambiguous. Trimming stripped 6 bases from V and 2 bases from J, with 8 bases between. Germline V gene sequence: CDR1 MNHEY, CDR2 SVGEGT. The CDR3 length is 13 residues. DNA of the CDR3: TGTGCCAGCAGCCCAACAGGCAATCAGCCCCAGCATTTT. It yields the protein CASSPTGNQPQHF.

The chain has TRBV5-1 and TRBJ1-6; D is possibly TRBD1 (6 bases). Germline CDR1 reads SGHRS; CDR2 reads YFSETQ. V dropped 3 bases and J dropped 0 bases, with 10 bases sitting between them. The CDR3 consists of 16 residues. Here the CDR3 DNA reads TGCGCCAGCAGCTACGGACAGAGCTCCTATAATTCACCCCTCCACTTT. Its translation: CASSYGQSSYNSPLHF.

V gene TRBV18 combines with J gene TRBJ2-2; 7 positions match TRBD1. The ends lost 3 bases at V and 4 bases at J; junction bases unmatched: 11. Germline values: CDR1 KGHSH, CDR2 LQKENI. The CDR3 is 17 residues long. The CDR3, as DNA: TGTGCCAGCTCACCGCGACAGACAGGGCCCGGCACCGGGGAGCTGTTTTTT. Protein product: CASSPRQTGPGTGELFF.

This clone was detected only a few times. J is TRBJ2-3 and V is TRBV3-1 (or the pseudogene TRBV3-2); 8 bases line up with TRBD2. CDR1 is LGHDT and CDR2 is YNNKEL in the germline V gene (reference sequence). V gave up 1 base and J gave up 1 base; unmatched junction bases: 7. This CDR3 is built from 17 residues. Written as DNA, the CDR3 is TGTGCCAGCAGCCAAGCGCGCGAGCGGGGGCGCACAGATACGCAGTATTTT. It is translated as CASSQARERGRTDTQYF.

This clone was counted a single time. The V and J genes are TRBV18 and TRBJ2-5; D unclear. Trimming cost V 4 bases and J 2 bases, with 11 bases left between them. This CDR3 comprises 14 residues. The germline V gene has CDR1 KGHSH and CDR2 LQKENI. CDR3 DNA: TGTGCCAGCTCACTAGGCACAGAACAAGAGACCCAGTACTTC. This sequence encodes CASSLGTEQETQYF.

V is TRBV30 and J is TRBJ2-5; possibly TRBD1 for D (6 bases). The CDR3 runs 11 residues. Germline CDR1 reads GTSNPN; CDR2 reads SVGIG (reference sequence). V lost 7 bases to trimming and J lost 2 bases, with 8 bases between them. The CDR3 DNA follows: TGTGCCTCCGGACAGCAAGAGACCCAGTACTTC. Translation: CASGQQETQYF.

The chain is built from TRBV20-1 and TRBJ2-3; TRBD1 aligns across 8 bases. The V segment lost 3 bases and the J segment 6 bases; nucleotides outside the gene matches: 5. The CDR3 totals 13 residues. CDR1 DFQATT and CDR2 SNEGSKA come from the germline V gene (reference sequence). CDR3 region: CSASPGTGDTQYF. The CDR3 DNA sequence: TGCAGTGCTAGTCCCGGGACAGGCGATACGCAGTATTTT.

This chain joins TRBV18 and TRBJ1-5, with 7 bases aligning to TRBD1. The CDR3 runs 13 residues. V trimming: 6 bases; J trimming: 7 bases; junction bases outside the gene matches: 6. Germline CDR1 reads KGHSH; CDR2 reads LQKENI. The CDR3 coding sequence is TGTGCCAGCTCTCCAGACAGGGTCCAGCCCCAGCATTTT. This codes for CASSPDRVQPQHF.

The chain employs TRBV19 and TRBJ1-4, with 7 bases aligning to TRBD1. Trimming took 6 bases from V and 2 from J; bases not matched to a gene: 6. Germline V gives CDR1 LNHDA, CDR2 SQIVND (reference sequence). The CDR3 covers 15 residues. The CDR3 nucleotides read TGTGCCAGTAGAACCCTACAGGGGACTAATGAAAAACTGTTTTTT. Its translation is CASRTLQGTNEKLFF.

The chain is built from TRBV4-3 and TRBJ2-7; TRBD1 might be the D (5 bases). The V and J ends lost 3 bases and 10 bases respectively, with 16 bases between them. CDR1 is LGHNA and CDR2 is YSLEER in the germline V gene. The CDR3 is 13 residues long. CDR3 in amino acids: CASSQAMDKPQYF. CDR3 bases: TGCGCCAGCAGCCAGGCTATGGACAAACCCCAGTACTTC.

The V and J genes are TRBV2 and TRBJ2-5, with D possibly matching TRBD1 (6 bases). CDR3 length: 15 amino acids. V was cut by 3 bases and J by 7 bases, with 18 bases left in between. CDR1 is SNHLY and CDR2 is FYNNEI in the germline V gene. The CDR3 nucleotides read TGTGCCAGCAGTGATCTGGGGGCGCCCAGAGGGACCCAGTACTTC. Its protein product is CASSDLGAPRGTQYF.

This sequence joins TRBV28 and TRBJ1-1, with TRBD1 matching over 8 bases. This CDR3 contains 15 residues. With V trimmed by 5 bases and J by 8 bases, 13 bases remained unmatched. CDR1 is MDHEN, CDR2 SYDVKM, per germline. Here the CDR3 reads CASSPGGLNEREAFF. CDR3 coding DNA: TGTGCCAGCAGTCCAGGGGGCCTGAATGAGCGCGAAGCTTTCTTT.

The genes are TRBV5-5 and TRBJ1-3; D ambiguous. The length of the CDR3 is 14 residues. Germline CDR1 reads SGHKS; CDR2 reads YYEKEE (reference sequence). V was pared by 1 base and J by 4 bases, with 9 bases between. CDR3 sequence reads: CASSLWLAGNTIYF. The CDR3 bases are TGTGCCAGCAGCTTGTGGTTAGCGGGAAACACCATATATTTT.

The chain is built from TRBV24-1 and TRBJ2-1; perhaps TRBD1 as D (5 bases). Germline V gene sequence: CDR1 KGHDR, CDR2 SFDVKD. The CDR3 is 16 amino acids. Trimming pared 1 base from V and 0 bases from J, leaving 9 bases between. The CDR3 loop reads CATSDFRAVSYNEQFF. The CDR3 DNA sequence: TGTGCCACCAGTGATTTCAGGGCGGTCTCCTACAATGAGCAGTTCTTC.

The chain uses TRBV7-6 and TRBJ2-1, with 9 bases aligning to TRBD2. Germline assignment: CDR1 SGHVS and CDR2 FNYEAQ. V shed 1 base and J 7 bases; nucleotides not matched to a gene: 11. The length of the CDR3 is 17 residues. CDR3 nucleotide sequence: TGTGCCAGCAGCTTAGGGGCCGGTTGGGGACTAGCAAATGAGCAGTTCTTC. The encoded protein is CASSLGAGWGLANEQFF.